The T cell receptor (beta chain) under discussion was sequenced for a study of T cell responses to AZD1222 COVID-19 vaccine. Study-wide points: Distributed over spike, vaccine-associated CD4 TCRs predominated at 160-218 and 743-854. Sampled repertoires all dated from after the peak T cell response. Donors, mostly white British, included more females; clonal diversity was possibly underestimated.

J was trimmed by 1 base and V by 5 bases; bases with no gene match: 9. This CDR3 region has 16 residues. The V gene's germline CDR1 is SGHNT and CDR2 YYREEE (reference sequence). Remarks on this clone: Its antigen is unidentified.

Repertoires were generated with immunoSEQ multiplex PCR, while TCRdb's copy carries only in-frame clones and drops some. The repertoire holds around 150,000 clones, roughly 94% seen once, with around 4.6% in the top ten. The V gene is TRBV5-4, the J gene TRBJ2-7; 10 bases align to TRBD2. This clonotype was sampled from an adult in good health. The sequences come from peripheral blood, collected on day 0 of MenACWY control vaccination. As DNA, the CDR3 is TGTGCCAGCAGTCGGGAGGGGACTAGCGTTTCCTACGAGCAGTACTTC. Its translation: CASSREGTSVSYEQYF.